This TCR beta chain was identified in a study of cytomegalovirus exposure and HLA in healthy donors. Study outcomes and limitations: It was reported that the classifier diagnosed cytomegalovirus status with high specificity and sensitivity in both the original and validation cohorts.

This clone was observed a few times. Antigen unknown. This CDR3 comprises 13 residues. CDR1 is SGHNT and CDR2 is YENEEA in the germline V gene. V lost 3 bases to trimming and J lost 1 base, with 6 bases between them. A multiplex PCR was run with 60 Vbeta primers and 13 Jbeta primers. This table comes from immunoSEQ multiplex PCR, and its TCRdb copy is limited to in-frame clones, with some not included. This sample has about 130,000 clones, with roughly 83% found just once. The sequencing sample was made of PBMCs. The sequence derives from a girl between 2 and 10 years old in good health and CMV-seronegative. The rearrangement links TRBV11-3 to TRBJ1-1; no definite D call. CDR3 nucleotides: TGTGCCAGCAGCTTCGGGAAGAACACTGAAGCTTTCTTT. Protein sequence: CASSFGKNTEAFF.